One sample yielded the 23 T cell receptor beta chains listed below, sequenced in a study of blood T cell repertoires in COVID-19. Assay used: immunoSEQ multiplex PCR; TCRdb lists only in-frame clones, some missing. Seen here are under 300,000 clones, about 93% observed once, and the top ten hold approximately 1.9%. Material for sequencing was PBMCs or T cells enriched from blood (not recorded which). The receptors stem from a woman aged 18-29 years who had recovered from COVID-19.

The chain has TRBV18 and TRBJ2-1; tentative D call: TRBD1 (5 bases). This CDR3 is 13 amino acids long. Trimming left V 0 bases short and J 8 bases short, with 8 bases between. Germline CDR1 is KGHSH and CDR2 is LQKENI. The CDR3 region is CASSPPVGDEQFF. The CDR3 DNA is TGTGCCAGCTCACCACCTGTAGGGGATGAGCAGTTCTTC.

V gene TRBV27 combines with J gene TRBJ2-3; 11 bases agree with TRBD1. This CDR3 is 15 amino acids long. V shed 5 bases, J shed 3 bases, and the junction held 4 bases outside the gene matches. CDR1 is MNHEY, CDR2 SMNVEV, per germline (reference sequence). CDR3 sequence reads: CASSPGTGGTDTQYF. CDR3 nucleotide sequence: TGTGCCAGCAGTCCCGGGACAGGGGGGACAGATACGCAGTATTTT.

The chain recombines TRBV4-2 with TRBJ2-7; TRBD2 agrees at 8 bases. Germline V lookup: CDR1 LGHNA, CDR2 YNFKEQ. With V trimmed by 2 bases and J by 4 bases, 13 bases remained unmatched. CDR3 size: 17 residues. CDR3: CASSQHLLAGNIYEQYF. CDR3 nucleotide sequence: TGTGCCAGCAGCCAACACCTATTAGCGGGAAATATTTACGAGCAGTACTTC.

The chain is built from TRBV6-2 or TRBV6-3 and TRBJ1-3; 9 nucleotides match TRBD1. Germline lookup yields CDR1 MNHEY and CDR2 SVGEGT. The CDR3 runs to 16 residues. After removal of 2 bases from V and 1 base from J, the junction contained 3 bases not matched to a gene. The CDR3 bases are TGTGCCAGCAGTTACGCGGACAGGGGATCTGGAAACACCATATATTTT. The encoded protein is CASSYADRGSGNTIYF.

This chain links TRBV7-2 with TRBJ1-2; TRBD1 agrees at 9 bases. Per the germline V gene, CDR1 is SGHTA and CDR2 is FQGNSA. V gave up 8 bases and J gave up 8 bases; unmatched junction bases: 12. CDR3 length: 14 residues. This chain's CDR3 is CASRLGQGSLGYTF. In DNA, the CDR3 is TGTGCCAGCCGCCTCGGACAGGGGAGTTTGGGCTACACCTTC.

The chain has TRBV2 and TRBJ2-2, with a possible D match to TRBD2 (6 bases). The CDR3 consists of 15 residues. The V gene's germline CDR1 is SNHLY and CDR2 FYNNEI. V lost 3 bases and J 5 bases, leaving 13 bases between the germline ends. The DNA of the CDR3 is TGTGCCAGCAGTGAGTTCGGGAGAGGGACCGGGGAGCTGTTTTTT. Translating gives CASSEFGRGTGELFF.

In DNA, the CDR3 is TGTGCCAGCAGTTTGAGTGGCAATCAGCCCCAGCATTTT. It specifies CASSLSGNQPQHF. The chain carries TRBV6-2 or TRBV6-3 and TRBJ1-5; unclear D gene. The ends were cut back, 4 bases at V and 2 bases at J, with 6 bases in the middle. Germline V gene sequence: CDR1 MNHEY, CDR2 SVGEGT. There are 13 residues in the CDR3.

V is TRBV4-1 and J is TRBJ2-1, with TRBD2 matching 8 bases. The CDR3 is made up of 15 amino acids. Germline V gives CDR1 MGHRA, CDR2 YSYEKL. The J segment lost 10 bases and the V segment lost 0 bases, leaving 8 bases of the junction unmatched. CDR3 nucleotides: TGCGCCAGCAGCCAAGAATGGGTCGGGAGGGGCGAGCAGTTCTTC. Translation gives CASSQEWVGRGEQFF.

CDR3 in amino acids: CASSYSRQGTYGYTF. CDR3 DNA: TGTGCCAGCAGTTACTCTAGGCAGGGCACCTATGGCTACACCTTC. The V call is TRBV6-5, the J call TRBJ1-2; weak D call: TRBD1 (5 bases). Germline assignment: CDR1 MNHEY and CDR2 SVGAGI. The CDR3 consists of 15 residues. V was trimmed by 0 bases and J by 4 bases, leaving 12 bases between them.

The chain couples TRBV7-2 to TRBJ1-2, with 9 bases identical to TRBD1. This CDR3 has 15 amino acids. The junction had 9 bases not matched to a gene; V was cut back by 5 bases and J by 5 bases. In germline, CDR1 is SGHTA, CDR2 FQGNSA. The DNA for the CDR3 is TGTGCCAGCAGCCCGGGGACAGGGTTAGGGTATGGCTACACCTTC. This gives the protein CASSPGTGLGYGYTF.

This clone was recorded once. V gene TRBV7-8 combines with J gene TRBJ2-7, with a possible D match to TRBD1 (5 bases). Trimming pared 1 base from V and 3 bases from J, leaving 13 bases between. The CDR3 has 15 residues. The germline CDR1 and CDR2 sequences are SGHVS and FQNEAQ. This chain's CDR3 is CASSLVSRVYYEQYF. The CDR3 DNA follows: TGTGCCAGCAGCTTAGTTAGCAGGGTTTACTACGAGCAGTACTTC.

This chain joins TRBV7-3 and TRBJ2-7; D gene ambiguous. Germline CDR1 SGHTA, CDR2 FQGTGA. This CDR3 is 12 amino acids long. Trimming stripped 2 bases from V and 6 bases from J, with 8 bases between. The CDR3 spells CASSLPGREQYF. CDR3 nucleotides: TGTGCCAGCAGCTTACCGGGTCGCGAGCAGTACTTC.

The chain joins TRBV7-6 to TRBJ2-7; 9 bases are shared with TRBD1. CDR3 length: 18 amino acids. V was clipped by 0 bases and J by 3 bases; unmatched bases: 12. Germline loops: CDR1 SGHVS, CDR2 FNYEAQ. CDR3 sequence: CASSLALSGTGNVYEQYF. In DNA form, the CDR3 reads TGTGCCAGCAGCTTAGCCCTCTCCGGGACAGGGAACGTCTACGAGCAGTACTTC.

This sequence joins TRBV7-2 and TRBJ1-2, with a weak D call TRBD1 (6 bases). V was shortened by 4 bases and J by 6 bases, with 12 bases between the two germline ends. Germline CDR1 reads SGHTA; CDR2 reads FQGNSA. The CDR3 runs 13 residues. The CDR3 protein is CASSSQGGDGYTF. Written as DNA, the CDR3 is TGTGCCAGCAGCTCACAGGGAGGGGATGGCTACACCTTC.

This clone was seen just once. The chain carries TRBV19 and TRBJ1-4, with D possibly matching TRBD1 (5 bases). The CDR3 contains 13 residues. Germline CDR1 LNHDA, CDR2 SQIVND (reference sequence). V lost 6 bases and J 5 bases, leaving 10 bases between the germline ends. CDR3 sequence reads: CASRGQVNEKLFF. CDR3 DNA: TGTGCCAGTAGAGGACAAGTGAATGAAAAACTGTTTTTT.

CDR3: CATSDTKSGFNEKLFF. In DNA form, the CDR3 reads TGTGCCACCAGTGACACCAAGTCAGGGTTTAATGAAAAACTGTTTTTT. J is TRBJ1-4 and V is TRBV24-1; TRBD1 is a possible D gene (5 bases). Germline CDR1 reads KGHDR; CDR2 reads SFDVKD. V shed 4 bases and J shed 4 bases, with 15 bases lying between them. CDR3 length equals 16 residues.

The chain has TRBV5-1 and TRBJ2-1; D possibly corresponds to TRBD2 (6 bases). Trimming cost V 4 bases and J 8 bases, with 19 bases left between them. Germline CDR1 is SGHRS and CDR2 is YFSETQ. This CDR3 contains 15 residues. The CDR3 protein is CASSPLLGGGDEQFF. The CDR3 bases are TGCGCCAGCAGCCCACTTCTGGGGGGTGGGGATGAGCAGTTCTTC.

The V gene is TRBV19, the J gene TRBJ1-6; 8 bases fit TRBD1. The V gene end was trimmed by 5 bases and the J gene end by 4 bases; junction bases not matched to a gene: 4. The CDR3 runs to 15 residues. Germline CDR1 is LNHDA and CDR2 is SQIVND (reference sequence). The DNA for the CDR3 is TGTGCCAGTAGTCTGGACAGGGATTATAATTCACCCCTCCACTTT. It codes for CASSLDRDYNSPLHF.

This chain uses TRBV7-8 with TRBJ2-2; 13 nucleotides align to TRBD2. The CDR3 length is 20 residues. The germline CDR1 and CDR2 sequences are SGHVS and FQNEAQ. The V segment lost 2 bases and the J segment 7 bases; nucleotides outside the gene matches: 16. CDR3 in DNA: TGTGCCAGCAGCTTAAGCCGGACTAGCGGGAGTTTTTTCGGGGGCGGGGAGCTGTTTTTT. Translating gives CASSLSRTSGSFFGGGELFF.

The chain combines TRBV28 with TRBJ1-2; tentatively, D is TRBD1 (6 bases). The CDR3 consists of 13 residues. Germline V gene lookup returns CDR1 MDHEN and CDR2 SYDVKM. V was shortened by 3 bases and J by 7 bases, with 12 bases between the two germline ends. CDR3 region: CASSLTGLLGYTF. The DNA for the CDR3 is TGTGCCAGCAGTTTGACAGGCCTTCTTGGCTACACCTTC.

The chain links TRBV14 to TRBJ1-4; D remains ambiguous. Germline V gene lookup returns CDR1 SGHDN and CDR2 FVKESK. V was trimmed by 0 bases and J by 10 bases, leaving 15 bases between them. This CDR3 region has 15 residues. CDR3 nucleotide sequence: TGTGCCAGCAGCCAAGATCCCGGACTTCGCGGAAAACTGTTTTTT. This codes for CASSQDPGLRGKLFF.

The V call is TRBV21-1, the J call TRBJ1-3; whether TRBD1, the table's D call, matches the DNA was not checked. TRBV21-1 is assigned pseudogene status. This CDR3 comprises 14 residues. The CDR3 spells CASSSRVGENTIYF. DNA of the CDR3: TGTGCCAGCAGCAGCCGCGTAGGGGAAAACACCATATATTTT.

The chain employs TRBV3-1 (or the pseudogene TRBV3-2) and TRBJ2-5; possible D gene TRBD2, 6 bases. Trimming cost V 4 bases and J 7 bases, with 19 bases left between them. Germline assignment: CDR1 LGHDT and CDR2 YNNKEL (reference sequence). This CDR3 has 15 amino acids. The CDR3 DNA sequence: TGTGCCAGCAGCCTCTCCCCCCAGCGGAGGGGGACCCAGTACTTC. As protein: CASSLSPQRRGTQYF.